This T cell receptor beta chain was found in a study of T cell changes during pregnancy in multiple sclerosis. The repertoire was sequenced with immunoSEQ multiplex PCR; TCRdb's copy has only in-frame clones and lacks some. The table records about 40,000 clones, more than 85% of them present only once. The V gene's germline CDR1 is SGHDT and CDR2 YYEEEE. CDR3 length equals 15 residues. V trimming: 4 bases; J trimming: 0 bases; junction bases outside the gene matches: 7. The TCR originated in a female donor with multiple sclerosis, enrolled in a pregnancy study. The specimen was CD8+ T cells from peripheral blood mononuclear cells, collected in the first trimester of pregnancy. The chain couples TRBV5-6 to TRBJ2-7; TRBD1 matches at 7 bases. CDR3 in amino acids: CASSPMGQSSYEQYF. CDR3 coding DNA: TGTGCCAGCAGCCCGATGGGACAGAGCTCCTACGAGCAGTACTTC.